This is a list of T cell receptor beta chains from one sample in a study of PD-L1 blockade in urothelial cancer. The table came from immunoSEQ multiplex PCR; TCRdb's copy has only in-frame clones and leaves some out. The sample consists of 80,000 to 130,000 clones, around 93% of them appearing once. The sequences come from PBMCs, collected around atezolizumab (anti-PD-L1) treatment. The receptors here all came from a woman of 80 years or more with urothelial cancer. The CDR3 runs from the conserved cysteine through the conserved F or W. D genes are given only for firm matches. Rows give clone size only sometimes, using once, few, many, or a class for an expanded clone.

V	J	D	size	DNA	CDR3
TRBV4-2	TRBJ2-1	.	.	TGTGCCAGCAGCCCCGCGGGTGGGGACAATGAGCAGTTCTTC	CASSPAGGDNEQFF
TRBV2	TRBJ2-1	.	.	TGTGCCAGCAGTGAGGGGCGGTACTCCTACAATGAGCAGTTCTTC	CASSEGRYSYNEQFF
TRBV28	TRBJ2-5	TRBD2	.	TGTGCCAGCAGCCCCCGACTAGCGGGATACCAAGAGACCCAGTACTTC	CASSPRLAGYQETQYF
TRBV27	TRBJ2-7	TRBD2	.	TGTGCCAGCAGTGCGGCGGGGCTAGCGGCCTACGAGCAGTACTTC	CASSAAGLAAYEQYF
TRBV7-9	TRBJ1-1	TRBD1	.	TGTGCCAGCAGCTCATCCACCGGGACAGGGCTTGTGGACACTGAAGCTTTCTTT	CASSSSTGTGLVDTEAFF
TRBV28	TRBJ2-7	.	.	TGTGCCAGCAGTTGGAGCGGCGAGCGCGTCTACGAGCAGTACTTC	CASSWSGERVYEQYF
TRBV18	TRBJ2-7	TRBD1	.	TGTGCCAGCTCACCCTACGACAGGGCTACCTACGAGCAGTACTTC	CASSPYDRATYEQYF
TRBV2	TRBJ2-2	TRBD1	.	TGTGCCAGCTGCAGGGACAGGGGGTCAACCGGGGAGCTGTTTTTT	CASCRDRGSTGELFF
TRBV10-2	TRBJ1-5	TRBD1	.	TGCGCCAGCAGACGGGACAGGGGTAGCAATCAGCCCCAGCATTTT	CASRRDRGSNQPQHF
TRBV19	TRBJ2-7	TRBD1	.	TGTGCCAGTAGTATGAGCCGAGGGGGCTCGGGCGAGCAGTACTTC	CASSMSRGGSGEQYF
TRBV20-1	TRBJ2-3	.	once	TGCAGTGCTAGAATGACTAGTTACGTCTCTTTT	CSARMTSYVSF
TRBV7-3	TRBJ2-7	.	.	TGTGCCAGCAGCCGCGGGACGGGCTACGAGCAGTACTTC	CASSRGTGYEQYF
TRBV7-2	TRBJ1-5	TRBD1	.	TGTGCCAGCAGCCGGGGACAGGTCAATCAGCCCCAGCATTTT	CASSRGQVNQPQHF